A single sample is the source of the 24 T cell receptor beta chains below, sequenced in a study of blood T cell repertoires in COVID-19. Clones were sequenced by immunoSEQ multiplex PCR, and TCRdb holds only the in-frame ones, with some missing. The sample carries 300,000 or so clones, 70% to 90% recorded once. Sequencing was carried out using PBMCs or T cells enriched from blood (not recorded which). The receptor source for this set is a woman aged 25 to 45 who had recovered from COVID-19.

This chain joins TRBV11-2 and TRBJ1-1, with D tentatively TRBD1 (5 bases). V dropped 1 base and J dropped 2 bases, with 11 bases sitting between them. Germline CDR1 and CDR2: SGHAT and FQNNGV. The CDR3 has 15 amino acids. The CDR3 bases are TGTGCCAGCAGCTTAGCGGGAGGGGTAAACACTGAAGCTTTCTTT. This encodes CASSLAGGVNTEAFF.

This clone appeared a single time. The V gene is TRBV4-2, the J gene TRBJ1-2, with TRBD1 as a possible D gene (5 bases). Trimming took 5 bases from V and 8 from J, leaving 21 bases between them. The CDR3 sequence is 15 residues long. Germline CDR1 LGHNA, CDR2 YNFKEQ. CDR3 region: CASSTGGAPGGGYTF. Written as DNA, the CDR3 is TGTGCCAGCAGCACCGGTGGGGCGCCCGGTGGGGGCTACACCTTC.

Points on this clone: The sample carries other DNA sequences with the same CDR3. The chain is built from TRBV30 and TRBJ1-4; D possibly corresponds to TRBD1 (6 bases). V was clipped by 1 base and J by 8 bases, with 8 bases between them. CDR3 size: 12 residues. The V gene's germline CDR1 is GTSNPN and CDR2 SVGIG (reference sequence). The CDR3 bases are TGTGCCTGGAGTGGGACAGACGAAAAACTGTTTTTT. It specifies CAWSGTDEKLFF.

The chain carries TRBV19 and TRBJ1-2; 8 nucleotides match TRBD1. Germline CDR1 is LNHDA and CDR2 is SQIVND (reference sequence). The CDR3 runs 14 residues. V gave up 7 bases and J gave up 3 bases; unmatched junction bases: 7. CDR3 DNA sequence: TGTGCCAGTACCCAAGGACAGGGTTACTATGGCTACACCTTC. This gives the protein CASTQGQGYYGYTF.

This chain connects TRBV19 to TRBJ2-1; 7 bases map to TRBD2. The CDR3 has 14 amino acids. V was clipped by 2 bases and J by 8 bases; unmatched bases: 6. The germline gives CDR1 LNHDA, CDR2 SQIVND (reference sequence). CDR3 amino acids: CASSIPGGGDEQFF. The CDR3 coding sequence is TGTGCCAGTAGTATACCGGGGGGAGGCGATGAGCAGTTCTTC.

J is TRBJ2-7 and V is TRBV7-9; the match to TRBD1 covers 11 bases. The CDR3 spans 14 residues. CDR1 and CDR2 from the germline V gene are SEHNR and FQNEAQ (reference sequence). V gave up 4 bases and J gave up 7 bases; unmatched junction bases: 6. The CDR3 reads CASSSGQGVREQYF. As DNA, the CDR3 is TGTGCCAGCAGCTCGGGACAGGGGGTGAGGGAGCAGTACTTC.

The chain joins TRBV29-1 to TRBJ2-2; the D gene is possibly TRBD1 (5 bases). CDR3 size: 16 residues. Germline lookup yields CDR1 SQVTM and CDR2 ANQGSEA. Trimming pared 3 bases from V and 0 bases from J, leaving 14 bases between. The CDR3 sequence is CSVEIMGRANTGELFF. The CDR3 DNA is TGCAGCGTTGAGATTATGGGGCGAGCGAACACCGGGGAGCTGTTTTTT.

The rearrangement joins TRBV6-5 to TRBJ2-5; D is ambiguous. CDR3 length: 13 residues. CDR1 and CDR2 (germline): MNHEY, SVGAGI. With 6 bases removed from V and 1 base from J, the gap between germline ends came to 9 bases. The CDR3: CASSETPQETQYF. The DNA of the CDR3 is TGTGCCAGCAGCGAGACACCCCAAGAGACCCAGTACTTC.

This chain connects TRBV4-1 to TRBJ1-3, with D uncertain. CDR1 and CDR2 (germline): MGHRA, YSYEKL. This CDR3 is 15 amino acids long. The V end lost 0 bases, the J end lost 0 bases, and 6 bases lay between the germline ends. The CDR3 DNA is TGCGCCAGCAGCCAAGAGGGCCACTCTGGAAACACCATATATTTT. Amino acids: CASSQEGHSGNTIYF.

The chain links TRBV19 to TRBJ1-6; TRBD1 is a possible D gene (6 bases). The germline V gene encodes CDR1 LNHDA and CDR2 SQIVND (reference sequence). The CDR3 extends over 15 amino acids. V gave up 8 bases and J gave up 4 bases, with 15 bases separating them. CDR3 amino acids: CASRGRQEYNSPLHF. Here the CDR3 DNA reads TGTGCCAGTCGAGGAAGACAGGAGTATAATTCACCCCTCCACTTT. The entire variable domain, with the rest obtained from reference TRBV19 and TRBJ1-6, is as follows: DGGITQSPKYLFRKEGQNVTLSCEQNLNHDAMYWYRQDPGQGLRLIYYSQIVNDFQKGDIAEGYSVSREKKESFPLTVTSAQKNPTAFYLCASRGRQEYNSPLHFGNGTRLTVT.

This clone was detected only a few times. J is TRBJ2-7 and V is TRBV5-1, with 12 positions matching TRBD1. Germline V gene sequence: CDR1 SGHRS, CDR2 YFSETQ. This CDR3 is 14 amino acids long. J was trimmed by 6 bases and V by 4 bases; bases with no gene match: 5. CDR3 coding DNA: TGCGCCAGCAGCCCCGGGACAGGGGGCGGCGAGCAGTACTTC. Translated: CASSPGTGGGEQYF.

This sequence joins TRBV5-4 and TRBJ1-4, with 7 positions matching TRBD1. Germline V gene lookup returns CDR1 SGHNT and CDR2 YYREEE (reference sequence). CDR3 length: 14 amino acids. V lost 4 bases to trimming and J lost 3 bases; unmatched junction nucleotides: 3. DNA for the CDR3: TGTGCCAGCAGCCCCGGGACAGCTAATGAAAAACTGTTTTTT. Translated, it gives CASSPGTANEKLFF.

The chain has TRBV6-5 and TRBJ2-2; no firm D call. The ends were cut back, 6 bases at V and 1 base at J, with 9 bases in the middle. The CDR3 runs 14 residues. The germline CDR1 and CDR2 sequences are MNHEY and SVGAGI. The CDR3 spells CASSRVMNTGELFF. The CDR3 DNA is TGTGCCAGCAGCCGCGTGATGAACACCGGGGAGCTGTTTTTT.

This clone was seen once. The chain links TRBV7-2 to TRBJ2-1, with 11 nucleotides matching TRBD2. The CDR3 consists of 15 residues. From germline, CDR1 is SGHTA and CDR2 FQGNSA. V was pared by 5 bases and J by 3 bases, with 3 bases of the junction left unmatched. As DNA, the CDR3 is TGTGCCAGCAGCGACGGGACTAGCGGCTACAATGAGCAGTTCTTC. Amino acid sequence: CASSDGTSGYNEQFF.

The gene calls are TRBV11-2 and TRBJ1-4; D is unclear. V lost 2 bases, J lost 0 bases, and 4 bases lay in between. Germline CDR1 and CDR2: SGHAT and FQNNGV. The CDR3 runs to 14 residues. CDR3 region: CASSLQSTNEKLFF. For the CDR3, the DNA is TGTGCCAGCAGCTTACAATCAACTAATGAAAAACTGTTTTTT.

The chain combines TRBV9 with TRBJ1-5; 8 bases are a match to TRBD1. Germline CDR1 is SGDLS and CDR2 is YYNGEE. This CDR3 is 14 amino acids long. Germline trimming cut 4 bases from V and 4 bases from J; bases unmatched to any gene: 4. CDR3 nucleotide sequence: TGTGCCAGCAGCCCCACAGGGGGGAATCAGCCCCAGCATTTT. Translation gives CASSPTGGNQPQHF.

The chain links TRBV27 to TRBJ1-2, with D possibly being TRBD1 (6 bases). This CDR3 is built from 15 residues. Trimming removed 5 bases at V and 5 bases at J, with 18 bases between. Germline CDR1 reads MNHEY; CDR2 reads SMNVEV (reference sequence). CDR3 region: CASSPPRGGEYGYTF. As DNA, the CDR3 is TGTGCCAGCAGTCCTCCTCGAGGGGGGGAATATGGCTACACCTTC.

CDR3 amino acids: CASSIWTGRNEKLFF. The CDR3 DNA reads as TGTGCCAGCAGCATCTGGACAGGGAGAAATGAAAAACTGTTTTTT. V and J are TRBV7-9 and TRBJ1-4; 8 positions match TRBD1. This CDR3 has 15 residues. Losses at the gene ends were 5 bases for V and 5 bases for J; bases not matched to a gene: 7. The V gene's germline CDR1 is SEHNR and CDR2 FQNEAQ (reference sequence).

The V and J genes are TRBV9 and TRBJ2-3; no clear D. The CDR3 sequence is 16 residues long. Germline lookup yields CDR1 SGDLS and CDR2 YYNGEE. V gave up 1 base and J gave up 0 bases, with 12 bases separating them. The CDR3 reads CASSVRVTPSTDTQYF. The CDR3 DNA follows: TGTGCCAGCAGCGTACGGGTTACGCCGAGCACAGATACGCAGTATTTT.

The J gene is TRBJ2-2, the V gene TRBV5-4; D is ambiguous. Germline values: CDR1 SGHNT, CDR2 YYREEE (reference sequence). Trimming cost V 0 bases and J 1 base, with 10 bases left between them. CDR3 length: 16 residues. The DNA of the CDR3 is TGTGCCAGCAGCTTGGGCGAAGATGGGAACACCGGGGAGCTGTTTTTT. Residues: CASSLGEDGNTGELFF.

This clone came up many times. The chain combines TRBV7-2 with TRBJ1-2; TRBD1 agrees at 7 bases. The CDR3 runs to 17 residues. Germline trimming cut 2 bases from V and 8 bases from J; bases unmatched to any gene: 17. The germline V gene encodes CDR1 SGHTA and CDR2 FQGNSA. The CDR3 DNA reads TGTGCCAGCAGCTTACGAGGGGGCGGTAGGGGAGTGGAAGGCTACACCTTC. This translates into CASSLRGGGRGVEGYTF.

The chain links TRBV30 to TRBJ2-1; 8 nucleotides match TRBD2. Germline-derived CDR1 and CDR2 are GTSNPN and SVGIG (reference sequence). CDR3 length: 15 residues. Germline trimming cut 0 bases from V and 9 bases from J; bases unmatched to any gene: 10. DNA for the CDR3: TGTGCCTGGAGTGTACGTGGCGGGGGGCAAGGTGAGCAGTTCTTC. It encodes CAWSVRGGGQGEQFF. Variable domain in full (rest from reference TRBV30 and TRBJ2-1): SQTIHQWPATLVQPVGSPLSLECTVEGTSNPNLYWYRQAAGRGLQLLFYSVGIGQISSEVPQNLSASRPQDRQFILSSKKLLLSDSGFYLCAWSVRGGGQGEQFFGPGTRLTVL.

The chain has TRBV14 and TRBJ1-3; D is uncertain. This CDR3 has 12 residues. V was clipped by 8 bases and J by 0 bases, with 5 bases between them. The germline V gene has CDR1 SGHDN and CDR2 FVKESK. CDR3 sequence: CASGSSGNTIYF. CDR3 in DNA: TGTGCCAGCGGGAGCTCTGGAAACACCATATATTTT.

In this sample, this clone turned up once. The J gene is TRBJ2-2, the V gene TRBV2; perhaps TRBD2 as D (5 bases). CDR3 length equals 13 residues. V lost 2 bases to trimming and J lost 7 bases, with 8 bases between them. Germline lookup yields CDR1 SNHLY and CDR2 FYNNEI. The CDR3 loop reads CASSERRFGELFF. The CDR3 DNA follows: TGTGCCAGCAGTGAACGGAGGTTCGGGGAGCTGTTTTTT.